The 11 T cell receptor beta chains presented below share a single source sample, sequenced in a study of breast tumors, draining lymph nodes, adjacent tissues. The lymph nodes were axillary draining lymph nodes from breast cancer patients. TCRdb re-derived calls from the multiplex PCR reads in MiXCR, one entry per CDR3 protein. The repertoire holds a few hundred thousand distinct CDR3 sequences, with nearly 35% as singletons. Sequenced material: axillary lymph node tissue. Receptor source: a female donor with breast cancer. Some clones in this sample may be carry-over from other donors' samples.

The sample holds many counts of this clonotype. The chain has TRBV5-1 and TRBJ2-1, with D perhaps TRBD2 (7 bases). Trimming took off 3 bases at V and 6 bases at J, with 13 bases between the two ends. The CDR3 runs 14 residues. Germline values: CDR1 SGHRS, CDR2 YFSETQ. CDR3 in amino acids: CASSSGGLFNEQFF. In DNA, the CDR3 is TGCGCCAGCAGCTCGGGGGGCCTCTTCAATGAGCAGTTCTTC.

The genes are TRBV20-1 and TRBJ1-2; TRBD1 matches at 7 bases. This CDR3 contains 12 residues. Germline assignment: CDR1 DFQATT and CDR2 SNEGSKA (reference sequence). The ends lost 3 bases at V and 8 bases at J; junction bases unmatched: 6. As DNA, the CDR3 is TGCAGTGCTAGCCCATTGACAGGGGGCTACACCTTC. Its protein is CSASPLTGGYTF.

The V gene is TRBV6-6, the J gene TRBJ1-1; 10 bases line up with TRBD1. The J segment lost 4 bases and the V segment lost 4 bases, leaving 6 bases of the junction unmatched. Germline lookup yields CDR1 MNHNY and CDR2 SVGAGI (reference sequence). The CDR3 spans 15 residues. CDR3 nucleotide sequence: TGTGCCAGCAGTTTCCCCGGACAGGGGGTCACTGAAGCTTTCTTT. Its protein is CASSFPGQGVTEAFF.

This clonotype was recorded many times. The chain recombines TRBV2 with TRBJ1-2; D not resolved. V was clipped by 4 bases and J by 4 bases, with 13 bases between them. The CDR3 spans 14 residues. CDR1 and CDR2 (germline): SNHLY, FYNNEI. Here the CDR3 DNA reads TGTGCCAGCAGTGCCCGAGGGCTCGGCTATGGCTACACCTTC. The encoded protein is CASSARGLGYGYTF.

The chain combines TRBV27 with TRBJ2-1, with D possibly being TRBD2 (5 bases). V gave up 4 bases and J gave up 2 bases, with 9 bases separating them. CDR3 size: 14 residues. Germline values: CDR1 MNHEY, CDR2 SMNVEV (reference sequence). Written as DNA, the CDR3 is TGTGCCAGCAGTTCGCCTAGCCCCTACAATGAGCAGTTCTTC. The encoded protein is CASSSPSPYNEQFF.

To note about this clonotype: A read error may account for a junction end that differs from germline. The chain combines TRBV12-3 or TRBV12-4 with TRBJ2-3; 8 bases agree with TRBD2. The length of the CDR3 is 13 residues. The CDR3 protein is CASRRTSTDMQYF. The CDR3 DNA is TGTGCCAGTAGACGGACTAGCACAGATATGCAGTATTTT.

This clonotype occurred once. V usage is TRBV11-3 and J usage is TRBJ2-1; 12 bases are a match to TRBD2. This CDR3 region has 14 residues. J was trimmed by 7 bases and V by 5 bases; bases with no gene match: 3. Per the germline V gene, CDR1 is SGHNT and CDR2 is YENEEA. CDR3 sequence reads: CASSRTSGTNEQFF. The CDR3 DNA sequence: TGTGCCAGCAGCCGGACTAGCGGGACGAATGAGCAGTTCTTC.

This clonotype turned up a few times. A much larger clonotype is one base distant, so this may be a read error. This sequence joins TRBV9 and TRBJ2-2, with D perhaps assigned TRBD1 or TRBD2 (6 bases each). The germline V gene encodes CDR1 SGDLS and CDR2 YYNGEE. The CDR3 loop spans 15 amino acids. The CDR3 protein is CASSVARGQRGEPFF. The CDR3 region has the DNA TGTGCCAGCAGCGTAGCCCGGGGGCAGAGAGGGGAGCCGTTTTTT. Using reference TRBV9 and TRBJ2-2 for the parts outside the CDR3, the full variable domain is DSGVTQTPKHLITATGQRVTLRCSPRSGDLSVYWYQQSLDQGLQFLIQYYNGEERAKGNILERFSAQQFPDLHSELNLSSLELGDSALYFCASSVARGQRGEPFFGEGSRLTVL.

This clonotype was detected many times. The chain is built from TRBV3-1 and TRBJ1-2; no reliable D call. Germline V lookup: CDR1 LGHDT, CDR2 YNNKEL (reference sequence). CDR3 size: 14 residues. V was cut by 2 bases and J by 3 bases, with 10 bases left in between. The CDR3, as DNA: TGTGCCAGCAGCCAAACCGGGATCTACTATGGCTACACCTTC. The encoded protein is CASSQTGIYYGYTF.

This clonotype was counted at least ten times. This chain uses TRBV27 with TRBJ1-2; a possible D gene is TRBD1 (5 bases). V gave up 1 base and J gave up 8 bases, with 14 bases separating them. Germline V gives CDR1 MNHEY, CDR2 SMNVEV (reference sequence). The CDR3 is 14 residues long. As DNA, the CDR3 is TGTGCCAGCAGTTTATTTGCGCAGGGAGGAGGCTACACCTTC. It is translated as CASSLFAQGGGYTF.

A few counts support this clonotype. The CDR3 DNA reads TGTGCCAGCAGTTTGAATGGGGAGACCCAGTACTTC. It specifies CASSLNGETQYF. The V gene is TRBV27, the J gene TRBJ2-5; D is unresolved. Germline V gives CDR1 MNHEY, CDR2 SMNVEV (reference sequence). The CDR3 is 12 amino acids. Trimming left V 3 bases short and J 5 bases short, with 7 bases between.